Described below is a single T cell receptor (beta chain) sequence and its context. The antigen is undetermined. The sample originates from a study of T cell responses to AZD1222 COVID-19 vaccine. Broader study findings: Across the whole spike, CD4 TCRs peaked at regions 160-218 and 743-854.

This table comes from immunoSEQ multiplex PCR, and its TCRdb copy is limited to in-frame clones, with some not included. The table shows 130,000 or so clones, with 94% occurring only once. CDR3 length: 17 amino acids. The germline CDR1 and CDR2 sequences are MNHNS and SASEGT. V shed 1 base and J shed 2 bases, with 17 bases lying between them. Here the sequenced sample was peripheral blood, taken on day 0 of AZD1222 vaccination. The clonotype originates from an adult in good health. The V gene is TRBV6-1, the J gene TRBJ1-2; D is undetermined. The CDR3 region is CASSEGGWNSLNYGYTF. CDR3 DNA sequence: TGTGCCAGCAGTGAAGGGGGATGGAACAGCCTAAACTATGGCTACACCTTC.